This is a list of T cell receptor beta chains from one sample in a study of blood T cell repertoires in COVID-19. Measured with immunoSEQ multiplex PCR; TCRdb has only the in-frame clones, and not every one. The sample has over 150,000 clones, 90% seen once. The sequencing sample was made of peripheral blood. The receptor source for this set is a man aged 45-65 years with acute or convalescent COVID-19. Both conserved end residues are trimmed from each CDR3. Fields, in order: J gene, CDR3 length, clone size, V gene, CDR3 protein. Rows may omit the clone size; those that give it use once, few, many or a size class.

j_gene: TRBJ1-5
len: 11
abundance: -
v_gene: TRBV2
CDR3aa: ASKGQGGQPQH

j_gene: TRBJ1-6
len: 11
abundance: -
v_gene: TRBV5-4
CDR3aa: ASSAQEDSPLH

j_gene: TRBJ2-1
len: 10
abundance: -
v_gene: TRBV6-5
CDR3aa: ASRGQNNEQF

j_gene: TRBJ2-1
len: 14
abundance: -
v_gene: TRBV11-2
CDR3aa: ASSFRGARSYNEQF

j_gene: TRBJ1-2
len: 10
abundance: -
v_gene: TRBV30
CDR3aa: AWTVLSGGYT

j_gene: TRBJ2-1
len: 11
abundance: -
v_gene: TRBV6-5
CDR3aa: ASIKRGINEQF

j_gene: TRBJ2-1
len: 14
abundance: -
v_gene: TRBV28
CDR3aa: ASSPFLASSYNEQF

j_gene: TRBJ2-2
len: 13
abundance: -
v_gene: TRBV3-1/TRBV3-2
CDR3aa: AATRSGRAAGELF

j_gene: TRBJ2-7
len: 11
abundance: -
v_gene: TRBV28
CDR3aa: ASSLGDIYEQY

j_gene: TRBJ1-1
len: 11
abundance: -
v_gene: TRBV18
CDR3aa: ASSPTGDGQAF

j_gene: TRBJ2-7
len: 12
abundance: few
v_gene: TRBV7-9
CDR3aa: ASSLRTGNYEQY

j_gene: TRBJ2-6
len: 15
abundance: -
v_gene: TRBV9
CDR3aa: ASSVRDRFSGANVLT

j_gene: TRBJ1-6
len: 12
abundance: few
v_gene: TRBV28
CDR3aa: ASSAAHARSPLH

j_gene: TRBJ1-2
len: 11
abundance: -
v_gene: TRBV6-5
CDR3aa: PSWWAGCYGYT

j_gene: TRBJ1-5
len: 12
abundance: -
v_gene: TRBV19
CDR3aa: ASSIGGLQQPQH

j_gene: TRBJ2-1
len: 13
abundance: -
v_gene: TRBV3-1/TRBV3-2
CDR3aa: ASTRDYSSYNEQF

j_gene: TRBJ1-4
len: 12
abundance: -
v_gene: TRBV9
CDR3aa: ASSVGGEVEKLF

j_gene: TRBJ2-3
len: 15
abundance: -
v_gene: TRBV24-1
CDR3aa: ATSDYGLAAGTDTQY

j_gene: TRBJ2-7
len: 12
abundance: -
v_gene: TRBV19
CDR3aa: ASSMVGESYEQY

j_gene: TRBJ1-6
len: 14
abundance: few
v_gene: TRBV27
CDR3aa: ASSHTRSSYNSPLH

j_gene: TRBJ2-7
len: 13
abundance: -
v_gene: TRBV16
CDR3aa: ASSQSGTGLYEQY

j_gene: TRBJ1-3
len: 10
abundance: -
v_gene: TRBV7-9
CDR3aa: ASSLGGNTIY

j_gene: TRBJ2-5
len: 13
abundance: -
v_gene: TRBV6-2/TRBV6-3
CDR3aa: ASSPGTPGLETQY

j_gene: TRBJ2-6
len: 15
abundance: -
v_gene: TRBV9
CDR3aa: ASSVGGAPSGANVLT

j_gene: TRBJ1-6
len: 13
abundance: -
v_gene: TRBV7-2
CDR3aa: ASSLAFGSGSPLH

j_gene: TRBJ2-1
len: 12
abundance: -
v_gene: TRBV9
CDR3aa: ASSPRQGRNEQF

j_gene: TRBJ1-1
len: 9
abundance: few
v_gene: TRBV12-5
CDR3aa: ASVDRGEAF

j_gene: TRBJ1-4
len: 14
abundance: -
v_gene: TRBV15
CDR3aa: ATSRDSGTGNEKLF

j_gene: TRBJ2-7
len: 12
abundance: -
v_gene: TRBV9
CDR3aa: ASSAGGLTYEQY

j_gene: TRBJ1-4
len: 12
abundance: -
v_gene: TRBV6-1
CDR3aa: ASSDGRGNEKLF